This T cell receptor (beta chain) originates from a study of cytomegalovirus exposure and HLA in healthy donors. Across the whole study: Among 398 genotyped donors, 65% to 90% fell in the Caucasian-associated ancestry cluster.

The study, taken as a whole, reports: Among TCR beta chains of equal frequency, HLA-associated ones were more clonally expanded in a later analysis. Association of fewer than 20,000 TCR beta sequences with HLA alleles was found at 0.05 false discovery rate in a later analysis.

Primers: 60 Vbeta forward and 13 Jbeta reverse. TCRdb's table, derived via immunoSEQ multiplex PCR, lists solely in-frame clones and lacks some. This table has roughly 200,000 clones, 77% appearing once. Healthy individuals who donated bone marrow served as the donors. Comment on this clone: Its antigen remains unknown.

The V gene's germline CDR1 is SGHTA and CDR2 FQGNSA. V lost 5 bases, J lost 11 bases, and 18 bases lay in between. The CDR3 consists of 13 residues. The sequenced material came from PBMCs. The V and J genes are TRBV7-2 and TRBJ1-1; possible D gene TRBD1, 6 bases. The sequence derives from a woman between 55 and 75 years old in good health and CMV-seropositive. This chain's CDR3 is CASSPGPQGKAFF. DNA for the CDR3: TGTGCCAGCAGCCCCGGACCCCAGGGGAAGGCTTTCTTT.